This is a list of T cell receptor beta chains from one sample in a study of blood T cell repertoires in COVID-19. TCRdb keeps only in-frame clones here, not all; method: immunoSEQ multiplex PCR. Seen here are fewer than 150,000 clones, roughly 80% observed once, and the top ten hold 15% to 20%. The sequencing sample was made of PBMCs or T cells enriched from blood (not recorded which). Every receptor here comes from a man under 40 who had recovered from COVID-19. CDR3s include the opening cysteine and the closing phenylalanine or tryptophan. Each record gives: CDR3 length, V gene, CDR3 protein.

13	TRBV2	CASSEQGANVLTF
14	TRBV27	CASSLSGDNQPQHF
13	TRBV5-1	CASSLGENYEQYF
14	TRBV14	CASSQASGRSEQFF
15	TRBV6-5	CASSFQGLSTDTQYF
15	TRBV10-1	CASSESAQGAGELFF
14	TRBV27	CASSLGVGRGEQFF
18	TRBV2	CASSEDRGRMDSYNEQFF
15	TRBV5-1	CASSLNYQNTGELFF
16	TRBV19	CASSIPIPSGEETQYF
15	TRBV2	CASSEATSGFRGYTF
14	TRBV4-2	CASSQQGSTGELFF
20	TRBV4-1	CASSQVSQAGGIAYNSPLHF
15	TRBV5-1	CASSLQGSSGNTIYF
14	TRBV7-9	CASSLGVAGRGYTF
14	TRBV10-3	CAISESTGGTEAFF
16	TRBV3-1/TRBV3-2	CASSPILNGGVNEQFF
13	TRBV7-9	CASSPTNTGELFF
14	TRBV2	CASSRGQGAETQYF
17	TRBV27	CASSLNREYLSYNEQFF